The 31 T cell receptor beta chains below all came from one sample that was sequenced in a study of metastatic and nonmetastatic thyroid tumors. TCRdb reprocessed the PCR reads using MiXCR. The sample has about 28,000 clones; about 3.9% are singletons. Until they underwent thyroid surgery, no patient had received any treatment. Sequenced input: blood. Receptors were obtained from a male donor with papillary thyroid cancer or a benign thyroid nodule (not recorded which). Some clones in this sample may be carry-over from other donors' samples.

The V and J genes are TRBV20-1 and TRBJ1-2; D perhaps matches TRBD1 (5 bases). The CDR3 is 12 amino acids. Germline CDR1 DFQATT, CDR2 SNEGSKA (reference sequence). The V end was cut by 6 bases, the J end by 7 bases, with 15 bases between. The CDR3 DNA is TGCAGTGCCCACAGACAGAGGGGTGGCTACACCTTC. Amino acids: CSAHRQRGGYTF.

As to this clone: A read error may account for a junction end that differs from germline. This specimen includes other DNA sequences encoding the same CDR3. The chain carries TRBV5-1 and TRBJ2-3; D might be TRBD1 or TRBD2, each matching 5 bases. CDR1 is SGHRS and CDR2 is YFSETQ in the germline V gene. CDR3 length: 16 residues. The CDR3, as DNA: TGCGCCAGCAGCTTGGCCCAGCCAGGGAGATCCGATACGCACTATTTT. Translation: CASSLAQPGRSDTHYF.

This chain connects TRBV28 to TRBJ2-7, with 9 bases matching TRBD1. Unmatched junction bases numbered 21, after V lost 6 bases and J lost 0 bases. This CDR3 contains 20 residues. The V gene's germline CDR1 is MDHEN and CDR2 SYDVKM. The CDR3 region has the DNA TGTGCCAGCAGGCAACAGGGGGCGGGCAGGGGGTACAGGAGCTCCTACGAGCAGTACTTC. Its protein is CASRQQGAGRGYRSSYEQYF.

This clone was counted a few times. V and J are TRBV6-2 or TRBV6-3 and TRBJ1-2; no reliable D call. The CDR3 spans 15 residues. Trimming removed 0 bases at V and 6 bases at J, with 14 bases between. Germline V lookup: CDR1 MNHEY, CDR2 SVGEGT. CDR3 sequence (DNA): TGTGCCAGCAGTTACTCTGGGTACGCGGTGAATGGCTACACCTTC. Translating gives CASSYSGYAVNGYTF.

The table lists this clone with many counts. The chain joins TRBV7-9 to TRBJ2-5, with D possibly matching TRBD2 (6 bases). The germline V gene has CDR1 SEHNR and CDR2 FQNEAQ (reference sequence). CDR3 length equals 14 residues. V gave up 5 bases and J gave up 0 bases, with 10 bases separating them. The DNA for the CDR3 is TGTGCCAGCAGCCCTAGGAGGGACCAAGAGACCCAGTACTTC. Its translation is CASSPRRDQETQYF.

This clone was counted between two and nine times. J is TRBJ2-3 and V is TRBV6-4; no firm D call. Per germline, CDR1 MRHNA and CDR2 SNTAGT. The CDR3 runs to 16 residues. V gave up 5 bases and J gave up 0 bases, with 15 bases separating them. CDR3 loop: CASSLTGRASTDTQYF. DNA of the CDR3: TGTGCCAGCAGTTTAACGGGTAGGGCTAGCACAGATACGCAGTATTTT.

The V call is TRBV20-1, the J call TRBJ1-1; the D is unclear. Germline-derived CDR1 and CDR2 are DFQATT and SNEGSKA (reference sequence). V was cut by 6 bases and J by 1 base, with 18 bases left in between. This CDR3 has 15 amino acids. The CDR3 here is CSAPRRDWWNTEAFF. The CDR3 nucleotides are TGCAGTGCACCAAGACGGGATTGGTGGAACACTGAAGCTTTCTTT.

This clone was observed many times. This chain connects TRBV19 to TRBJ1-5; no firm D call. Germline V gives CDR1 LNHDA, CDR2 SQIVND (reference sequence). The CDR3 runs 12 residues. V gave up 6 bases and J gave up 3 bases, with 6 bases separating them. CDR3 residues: CASRGFNQPQHF. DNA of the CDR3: TGTGCCAGTAGGGGATTCAATCAGCCCCAGCATTTT.

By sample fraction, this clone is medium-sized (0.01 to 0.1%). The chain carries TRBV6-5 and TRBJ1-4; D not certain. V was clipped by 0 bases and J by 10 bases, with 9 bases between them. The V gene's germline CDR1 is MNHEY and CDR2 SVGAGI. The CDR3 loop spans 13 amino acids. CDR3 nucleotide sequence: TGTGCCAGCAGTTACTCGAAAGGTGGAAAACTGTTTTTT. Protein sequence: CASSYSKGGKLFF.

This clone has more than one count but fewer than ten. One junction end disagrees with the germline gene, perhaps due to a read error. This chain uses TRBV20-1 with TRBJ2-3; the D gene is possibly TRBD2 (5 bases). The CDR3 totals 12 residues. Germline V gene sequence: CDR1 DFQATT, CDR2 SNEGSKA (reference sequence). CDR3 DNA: TGCAGTGCTAGCGGGATCACATATACGCAGTATTTT. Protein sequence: CSASGITYTQYF.

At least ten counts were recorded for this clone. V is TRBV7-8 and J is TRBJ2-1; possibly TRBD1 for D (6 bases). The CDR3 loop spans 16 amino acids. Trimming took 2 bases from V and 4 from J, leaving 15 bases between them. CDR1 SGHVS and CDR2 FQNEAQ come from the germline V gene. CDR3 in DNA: TGTGCCAGCAGCTTATTAGGGGGATACTTATACAATGAGCAGTTCTTC. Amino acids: CASSLLGGYLYNEQFF.

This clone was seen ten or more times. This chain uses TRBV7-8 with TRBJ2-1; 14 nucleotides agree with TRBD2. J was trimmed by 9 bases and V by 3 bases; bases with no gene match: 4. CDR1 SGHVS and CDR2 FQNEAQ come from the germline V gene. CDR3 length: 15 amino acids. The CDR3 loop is CASSFGLAGGGEQFF. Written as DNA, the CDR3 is TGTGCCAGCAGCTTTGGACTAGCGGGAGGAGGTGAGCAGTTCTTC. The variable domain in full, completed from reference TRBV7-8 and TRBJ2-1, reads GAGVSQSPRYKVAKRGQDVALRCDPISGHVSLFWYQQALGQGPEFLTYFQNEAQLDKSGLPSDRFFAERPEGSVSTLKIQRTQQEDSAVYLCASSFGLAGGGEQFFGPGTRLTVL.

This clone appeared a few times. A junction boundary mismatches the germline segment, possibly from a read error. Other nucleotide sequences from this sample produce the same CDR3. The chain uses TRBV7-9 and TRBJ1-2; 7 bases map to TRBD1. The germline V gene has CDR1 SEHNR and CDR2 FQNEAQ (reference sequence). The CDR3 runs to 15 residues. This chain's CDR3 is CASSPTGIPDSGYTF. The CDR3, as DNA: TGTGCCAGCAGCCCGACAGGGATCCCCGACAGTGGCTACACCTTT. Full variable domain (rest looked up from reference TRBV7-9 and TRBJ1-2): DTGVSQNPRHKITKRGQNVTFRCDPISEHNRLYWYRQTLGQGPEFLTYFQNEAQLEKSRLLSDRFSAERPKGSFSTLEIQRTEQGDSAMYLCASSPTGIPDSGYTFGSGTRLTVV.

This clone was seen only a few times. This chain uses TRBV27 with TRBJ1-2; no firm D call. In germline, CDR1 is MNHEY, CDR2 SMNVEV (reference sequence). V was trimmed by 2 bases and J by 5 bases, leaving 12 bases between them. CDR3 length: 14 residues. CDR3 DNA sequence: TGTGCCAGCAGTTTACGGAGGGAGTCTTATGGCTACACCTTC. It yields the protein CASSLRRESYGYTF.

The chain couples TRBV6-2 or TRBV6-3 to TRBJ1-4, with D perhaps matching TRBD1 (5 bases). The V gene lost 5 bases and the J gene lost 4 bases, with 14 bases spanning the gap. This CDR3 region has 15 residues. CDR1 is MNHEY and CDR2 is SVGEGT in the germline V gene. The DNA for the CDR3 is TGTGCCAGCAGTCTCAGGGTCGGGGGTAATGAAAAACTGTTTTTT. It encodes CASSLRVGGNEKLFF.

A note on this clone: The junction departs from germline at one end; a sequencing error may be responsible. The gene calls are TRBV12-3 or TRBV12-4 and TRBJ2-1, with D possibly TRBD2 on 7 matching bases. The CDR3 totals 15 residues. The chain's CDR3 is CASILGGGSYKEQFF. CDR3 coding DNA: TGTGCCAGCATTCTGGGAGGGGGTTCCTACAAGGAGCAGTTCTTC.

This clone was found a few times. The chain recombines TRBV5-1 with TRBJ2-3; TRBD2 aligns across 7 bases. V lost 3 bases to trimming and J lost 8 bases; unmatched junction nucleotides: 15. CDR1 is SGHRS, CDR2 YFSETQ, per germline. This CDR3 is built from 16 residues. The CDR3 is CASSSGLSGGGGTQYF. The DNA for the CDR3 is TGCGCCAGCAGCTCGGGACTAAGTGGGGGAGGCGGTACGCAGTATTTT.

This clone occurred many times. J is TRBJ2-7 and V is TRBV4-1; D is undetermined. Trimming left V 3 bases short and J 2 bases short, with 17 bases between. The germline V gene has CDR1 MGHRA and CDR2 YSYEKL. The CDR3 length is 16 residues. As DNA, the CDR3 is TGCGCCAGCAGCCATGTAACCGAACCATTGCCCTACGAGCAGTACTTC. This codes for CASSHVTEPLPYEQYF.

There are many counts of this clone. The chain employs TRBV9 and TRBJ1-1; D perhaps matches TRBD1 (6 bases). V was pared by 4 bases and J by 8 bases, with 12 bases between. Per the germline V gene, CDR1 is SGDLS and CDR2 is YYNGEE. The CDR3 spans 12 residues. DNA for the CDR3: TGTGCCAGCAGCACCCATCAGGGGGAAGCTTTCTTT. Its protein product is CASSTHQGEAFF.

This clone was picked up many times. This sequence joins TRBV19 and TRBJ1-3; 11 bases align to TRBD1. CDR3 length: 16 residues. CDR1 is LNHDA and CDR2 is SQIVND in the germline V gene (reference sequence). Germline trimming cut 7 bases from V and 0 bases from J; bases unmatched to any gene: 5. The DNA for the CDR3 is TGTGCCAGTACTGGACAGGGGGCGATCTCTGGAAACACCATATATTTT. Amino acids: CASTGQGAISGNTIYF.

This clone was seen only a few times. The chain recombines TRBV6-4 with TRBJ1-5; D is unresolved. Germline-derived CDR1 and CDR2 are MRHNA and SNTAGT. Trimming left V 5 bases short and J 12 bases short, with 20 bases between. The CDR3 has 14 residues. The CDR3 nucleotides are TGTGCCAGCAGTATTCCGGGTCTCCAATCAGTCCAGCATTTT. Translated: CASSIPGLQSVQHF.

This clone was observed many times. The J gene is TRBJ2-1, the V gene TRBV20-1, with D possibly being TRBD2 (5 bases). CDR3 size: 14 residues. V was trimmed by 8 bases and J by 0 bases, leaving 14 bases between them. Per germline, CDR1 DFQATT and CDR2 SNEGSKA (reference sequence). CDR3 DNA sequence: TGCAGTAACCCCCGGGGTAGCTCCTACAATGAGCAGTTCTTC. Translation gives CSNPRGSSYNEQFF.

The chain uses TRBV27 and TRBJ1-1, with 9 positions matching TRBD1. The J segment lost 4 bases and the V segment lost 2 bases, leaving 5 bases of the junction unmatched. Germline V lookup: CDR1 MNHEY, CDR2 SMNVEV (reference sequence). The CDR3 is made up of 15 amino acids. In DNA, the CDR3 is TGTGCCAGCAGTTTAGGGACAGGGTTGGGCACTGAAGCTTTCTTT. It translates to CASSLGTGLGTEAFF.

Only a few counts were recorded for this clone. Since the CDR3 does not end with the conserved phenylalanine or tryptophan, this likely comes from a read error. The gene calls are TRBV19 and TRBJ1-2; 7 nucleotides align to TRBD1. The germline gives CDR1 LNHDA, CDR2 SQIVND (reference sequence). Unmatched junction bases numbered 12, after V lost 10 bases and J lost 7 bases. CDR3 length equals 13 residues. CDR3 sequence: CAITSRGTAGYTI. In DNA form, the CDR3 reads TGTGCCATTACATCAAGGGGGACAGCTGGCTACACCATC.

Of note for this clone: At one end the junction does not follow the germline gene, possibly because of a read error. In DNA, the CDR3 is TGTGCCAGTAGTTCACGAGGGAGGGGAGATACGGAGTATTTT. Amino acids: CASSSRGRGDTEYF. V gene TRBV28 combines with J gene TRBJ2-3; 7 bases agree with TRBD2. Germline CDR1 reads MDHEN; CDR2 reads SYDVKM. This CDR3 has 14 residues.

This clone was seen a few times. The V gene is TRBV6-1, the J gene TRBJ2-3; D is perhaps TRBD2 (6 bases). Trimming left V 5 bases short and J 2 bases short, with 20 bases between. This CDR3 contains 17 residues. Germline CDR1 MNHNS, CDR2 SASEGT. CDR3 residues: CASSHSRIGGDTDTQYF. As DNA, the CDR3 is TGTGCCAGCAGTCATTCTCGGATCGGCGGGGACACAGATACGCAGTATTTT.

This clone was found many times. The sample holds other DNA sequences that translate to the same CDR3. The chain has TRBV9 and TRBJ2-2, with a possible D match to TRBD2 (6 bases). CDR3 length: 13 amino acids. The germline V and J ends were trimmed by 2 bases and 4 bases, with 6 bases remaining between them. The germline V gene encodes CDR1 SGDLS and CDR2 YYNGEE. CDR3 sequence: CASSVGGTGELFF. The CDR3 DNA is TGTGCCAGCAGCGTGGGGGGCACCGGGGAGCTGTTTTTT.

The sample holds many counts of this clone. In DNA, the CDR3 is TGTGCCAGCAGTTTGGGGGGACAGGGATTCCAAGAGACCCAGTACTTC. Translation gives CASSLGGQGFQETQYF. The chain is built from TRBV28 and TRBJ2-5; TRBD1 aligns across 9 bases. The CDR3 covers 16 residues. Germline CDR1 and CDR2: MDHEN and SYDVKM. V lost 3 bases and J lost 1; bases outside the gene matches: 6.

CDR3 sequence (DNA): TGCAGTGCTAGCAGTAAGGGAAGACACTACGAGCAGTACTTC. This gives the protein CSASSKGRHYEQYF. The chain is built from TRBV20-1 and TRBJ2-7; D unclear. Germline V gene lookup returns CDR1 DFQATT and CDR2 SNEGSKA (reference sequence). The germline V and J ends were trimmed by 3 bases and 3 bases, with 15 bases remaining between them. The CDR3 has 14 amino acids.

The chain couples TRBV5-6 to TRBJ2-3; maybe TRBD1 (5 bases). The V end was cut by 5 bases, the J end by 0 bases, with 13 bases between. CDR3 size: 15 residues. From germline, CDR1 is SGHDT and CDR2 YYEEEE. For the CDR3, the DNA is TGTGCCAGCAGGGGTTGGGGCTTGAGCACAGATACGCAGTATTTT. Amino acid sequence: CASRGWGLSTDTQYF. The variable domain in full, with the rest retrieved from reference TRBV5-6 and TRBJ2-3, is DAGVTQSPTHLIKTRGQQVTLRCSPKSGHDTVSWYQQALGQGPQFIFQYYEEEERQRGNFPDRFSGHQFPNYSSELNVNALLLGDSALYLCASRGWGLSTDTQYFGPGTRLTVL.

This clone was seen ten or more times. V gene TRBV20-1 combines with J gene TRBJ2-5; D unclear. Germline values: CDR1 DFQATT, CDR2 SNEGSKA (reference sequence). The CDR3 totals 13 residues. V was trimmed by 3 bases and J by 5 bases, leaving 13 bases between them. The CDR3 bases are TGCAGTGCTAGCAGAGGCGAAGGTGAGACCCAGTACTTC. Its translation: CSASRGEGETQYF.